The present T cell receptor (beta chain) was sequenced within a study of early T cells in non-severe SARS-CoV-2 infection. This clonotype was detected ten times or more. This CDR3 comprises 16 residues. Germline-derived CDR1 and CDR2 are DFQATT and SNEGSKA (reference sequence). V lost 0 bases to trimming and J lost 4 bases; unmatched junction nucleotides: 8. Attachment of unique molecular identifiers was made to individual cDNA molecules. Via MiXCR, TCRdb re-called the 5' RACE reads, giving one row per CDR3 protein. The table has tens of thousands of distinct CDR3 sequences, approximately 12% seen once.

The source is an adult who was a healthcare worker with PCR-confirmed SARS-CoV-2 infection or an uninfected control (not recorded which). The sample consisted of whole blood. The rearrangement uses TRBV20-1 and TRBJ2-1, with 8 bases aligning to TRBD1. This chain's CDR3 is CSARDLETGAYNEQFF. The CDR3 region has the DNA TGCAGTGCTAGAGATTTGGAGACAGGGGCTTACAATGAGCAGTTCTTC.